The 8 T cell receptor beta chains given below trace back to one sample, sequenced in a study of blood T cell repertoires in COVID-19 (dated by TCRdb to about 2020). Library method: the immunoSEQ multiplex PCR assay. TCRdb carries this immuneACCESS record with in-frame sequences only. Its versions omit some clonotypes, under half of them owing to an unresolved V gene in the studies checked, with the rest unexplained. Here the sample has about 39,000 clones; approximately 85% occur a single time. The ten largest clones represent approximately 10% of the sample. Input material: peripheral blood. These receptors were obtained from a human donor in a cohort sampled during active COVID-19.

The chain links TRBV7-2 to TRBJ1-2; tentative D call: TRBD1 (6 bases). Germline-derived CDR1 and CDR2 are SGHTA and FQGNSA. The CDR3 runs 14 residues. V lost 7 bases and J 8 bases, leaving 20 bases between the germline ends. The CDR3, as DNA: TGTGCCAGCACCCTCCTTGGGGGCTTCATCGGCTACACCTTC. Its protein is CASTLLGGFIGYTF.

The chain uses TRBV12-3 or TRBV12-4 and TRBJ2-2, with TRBD1 matching 8 bases. The ends lost 6 bases at V and 6 bases at J; junction bases unmatched: 3. This CDR3 region has 13 residues. CDR3 nucleotides: TGTGCCAGCAGACGGACAGGGCCCGGGGAGCTGTTTTTT. Amino acids: CASRRTGPGELFF.

The rearrangement uses TRBV6-6 and TRBJ1-2; TRBD1 agrees at 8 bases. Trimming cost V 2 bases and J 4 bases; bases outside gene matches: 3. There are 14 residues in the CDR3. Germline V gene data show CDR1 as MNHNY and CDR2 as SVGAGI (reference sequence). The CDR3 loop is CASSYPGQGYGYTF. CDR3 nucleotides: TGTGCCAGCAGTTACCCAGGACAGGGCTATGGCTACACCTTC.

This chain connects TRBV27 to TRBJ1-5; D not certain. V dropped 5 bases and J dropped 9 bases, with 14 bases sitting between them. Germline assignment: CDR1 MNHEY and CDR2 SMNVEV (reference sequence). This CDR3 has 13 amino acids. CDR3 in amino acids: CASSPEGVRPQHF. CDR3 sequence (DNA): TGTGCCAGCAGTCCTGAGGGCGTTAGGCCCCAGCATTTT.

The J gene is TRBJ2-2, the V gene TRBV7-2, with D maybe TRBD2 (6 bases). The CDR3 sequence is 14 residues long. Trimming removed 4 bases at V and 5 bases at J, with 11 bases between. CDR1 and CDR2 (germline): SGHTA, FQGNSA. CDR3 in amino acids: CASSSLGRTGELFF. DNA for the CDR3: TGTGCCAGCAGCTCCCTCGGGAGAACCGGGGAGCTGTTTTTT.

The CDR3: CASSYSSSGGDYEQFF. Written as DNA, the CDR3 is TGTGCCAGCAGTTACTCCTCTAGCGGGGGGGACTATGAGCAGTTCTTC. V usage is TRBV6-5 and J usage is TRBJ2-1; 12 nucleotides agree with TRBD2. The junction had 5 bases not matched to a gene; V was cut back by 0 bases and J by 8 bases. This CDR3 region has 16 residues. Germline loops: CDR1 MNHEY, CDR2 SVGAGI.

The rearrangement uses TRBV5-8 and TRBJ1-1; TRBD1 matches 7 bases. The CDR3 contains 14 residues. Trimming cost V 2 bases and J 0 bases; bases outside gene matches: 1. The germline gives CDR1 SGHTS, CDR2 YDEGEE. The CDR3 sequence is CASSFRGLNTEAFF. CDR3 in DNA: TGTGCCAGCAGCTTCAGGGGGTTGAACACTGAAGCTTTCTTT.

This chain connects TRBV5-1 to TRBJ2-3; the match to TRBD2 covers 8 bases. V gave up 0 bases and J gave up 2 bases; unmatched junction bases: 5. The CDR3 contains 16 residues. Germline V gives CDR1 SGHRS, CDR2 YFSETQ. CDR3 protein: CASSLGPSGHTDTQYF. CDR3 sequence (DNA): TGCGCCAGCAGCTTGGGTCCTAGCGGGCACACAGATACGCAGTATTTT.